This T cell receptor beta chain was sequenced in a study of radiotherapy plus CTLA-4 blockade in lung cancer. Notes on the study in general: Early clone dynamics of blood T cells, plus interferon-beta, reportedly predicted response best.

TCRdb keeps only in-frame clones here, not all; method: immunoSEQ multiplex PCR. The sample carries some 60,000 clones, under 80% recorded once. V was clipped by 5 bases and J by 4 bases, with 5 bases between them. CDR1 is LGHNA and CDR2 is YSLEER in the germline V gene. CDR3 size: 11 residues. Remarks on this clone: Its antigen is still unknown.

Sequencing used peripheral blood, obtained from a patient treated with radiotherapy plus ipilimumab. The source is a human donor with non-small cell lung cancer who had a complete response to radiotherapy plus ipilimumab. The J gene is TRBJ1-2, the V gene TRBV4-3; D gene unclear. CDR3 protein: CASSAGYGYTF. The CDR3 bases are TGCGCCAGCAGCGCCGGCTATGGCTACACCTTC.